The T cell receptor (beta chain) under discussion was sequenced for a study of T cells in Graves' hyperthyroidism and ophthalmopathy. This clonotype was observed at least ten times. Its antigen is as yet unknown. The CDR3 is 12 amino acids. CDR1 and CDR2 (germline): DFQATT, SNEGSKA (reference sequence). With 0 bases removed from V and 3 bases from J, the gap between germline ends came to 6 bases. The study, taken as a whole, reports: Among thyroid clonotypes expanded above 0.001, most also appeared in blood. Ophthalmopathy and stable hyperthyroidism were told apart by a 13 V-J model.

With a duration under 2 months, the hyperthyroidism was newly diagnosed in patients aged 18 to 65. RNA transcripts were the template for amplifying TCR beta CDR3 regions. The HTBI primer set served for first-round RT-PCR of the TCR CDR3. From the multiplex PCR reads, TCRdb called clonotypes with MiXCR, one entry per CDR3 protein. The sample has fewer than 350,000 distinct CDR3 sequences, 13% seen once; the top ten hold almost 8%. The receptor's source is a woman aged 30 to 39 with Graves' hyperthyroidism that later progressed to Graves' ophthalmopathy. J is TRBJ2-7 and V is TRBV20-1, with no clear D. Input material: blood. The CDR3 region is CSAREDRYEQYF. CDR3 bases: TGCAGTGCTAGAGAAGACCGCTACGAGCAGTACTTC.